The 14 T cell receptor beta chains in this list originate from one sample, sequenced in a study of Ad26.COV2.S vaccination and SARS-CoV-2 variants. Noted treatment: roughly 20 received Ad26.COV2.S at low or high dose, single or two shots; roughly five received placebo; per-sample allocation not given. All samples were drawn on day 63, counting from the first vaccine or placebo injection. Clones were read by immunoSEQ multiplex PCR, and TCRdb kept only the in-frame ones, dropping some. The sample comprises 380,000 or so clones, about four fifths of which are singletons, and around 7.3% rests with the top ten. The starting material was peripheral blood, obtained in a trial of Ad26.COV2.S vaccine versus placebo. The receptor set was obtained from a person aged 18 to 59 who received the Ad26.COV2.S COVID-19 vaccine or a placebo.

J is TRBJ1-1 and V is TRBV2, with a weak D call TRBD1 (6 bases). CDR3 length equals 14 residues. V was shortened by 4 bases and J by 5 bases, with 14 bases between the two germline ends. Germline V gene data show CDR1 as SNHLY and CDR2 as FYNNEI. CDR3 nucleotide sequence: TGTGCCAGCAGTGGGCAGGGGCATTCGACTGAAGCTTTCTTT. Encoded protein: CASSGQGHSTEAFF. Filled out from reference TRBV2 and TRBJ1-1, the complete variable domain reads EPEVTQTPSHQVTQMGQEVILRCVPISNHLYFYWYRQILGQKVEFLVSFYNNEISEKSEIFDDQFSVERPDGSNFTLKIRSTKLEDSAMYFCASSGQGHSTEAFFGQGTRLTVV.

The table lists this clone with a count of one. The chain uses TRBV12-3 or TRBV12-4 and TRBJ2-3; TRBD2 is a possible D gene (5 bases). This CDR3 is built from 12 residues. The V end lost 5 bases, the J end lost 5 bases, and 8 bases lay between the germline ends. CDR3: CASSLLVDTQYF. The CDR3 region has the DNA TGTGCCAGCAGTCTACTAGTAGATACGCAGTATTTT.

The CDR3 loop is CASSPSYRNTEAFF. The CDR3 coding sequence is TGTGCCAGCTCACCGTCTTACAGGAACACTGAAGCTTTCTTT. The chain uses TRBV18 and TRBJ1-1, with unresolved D. Germline CDR1 and CDR2: KGHSH and LQKENI. The V end lost 3 bases, the J end lost 1 base, and 9 bases lay between the germline ends. CDR3 length: 14 residues.

The V call is TRBV6-5, the J call TRBJ2-7; weak D call: TRBD2 (5 bases). Deletions cut 7 bases from V and 6 bases from J, with 16 bases between. The CDR3 is made up of 13 amino acids. Germline CDR1 and CDR2: MNHEY and SVGAGI. The chain's CDR3 is CASKPSPEGEQYF. The CDR3 region has the DNA TGTGCCAGCAAACCTAGCCCTGAGGGCGAGCAGTACTTC.

This chain uses TRBV7-6 with TRBJ1-6, with TRBD1 matching 9 bases. J gave up 1 base and V 3 bases, and 1 base lay outside the gene matches. From germline, CDR1 is SGHVS and CDR2 FNYEAQ. The CDR3 consists of 16 residues. Written as DNA, the CDR3 is TGTGCCAGCAGCTTGGGGACAGGGTCCTATAATTCACCCCTCCACTTT. The encoded protein is CASSLGTGSYNSPLHF.

The chain employs TRBV19 and TRBJ1-1; D uncertain. The CDR3 extends over 15 amino acids. Germline lookup yields CDR1 LNHDA and CDR2 SQIVND (reference sequence). V gave up 1 base and J gave up 0 bases, with 9 bases separating them. The CDR3 DNA reads TGTGCCAGTAGTATAGGGGGAGCTCTGAACACTGAAGCTTTCTTT. The encoded protein is CASSIGGALNTEAFF.

This clone was detected once. The rearrangement links TRBV5-5 to TRBJ2-7; no clear D gene. CDR3 length: 13 amino acids. With 3 bases removed from V and 0 bases from J, the gap between germline ends came to 7 bases. Germline V lookup: CDR1 SGHKS, CDR2 YYEKEE (reference sequence). The CDR3 coding sequence is TGTGCCAGCAGCTCCAAGAGCTCCTACGAGCAGTACTTC. It is translated as CASSSKSSYEQYF.

This chain connects TRBV5-1 to TRBJ2-1; 11 positions match TRBD2. This CDR3 region has 15 residues. Looked up from germline, CDR1 is SGHRS and CDR2 is YFSETQ. V gave up 0 bases and J gave up 5 bases; unmatched junction bases: 1. The CDR3 DNA reads TGCGCCAGCAGCTTGGAACTAGCGGGGGACAATGAGCAGTTCTTC. Translated, it gives CASSLELAGDNEQFF.

The rearrangement uses TRBV4-3 and TRBJ2-5; D is possibly TRBD1 (5 bases). The CDR3 is 14 residues long. The V gene's germline CDR1 is LGHNA and CDR2 YSLEER. V lost 0 bases to trimming and J lost 5 bases, with 10 bases between them. For the CDR3, the DNA is TGCGCCAGCAGCCAAGACAGGGTAGGGGAGACCCAGTACTTC. Translation: CASSQDRVGETQYF.

In DNA form, the CDR3 reads TGTGCCAGCAGCTCTCAGTTGTCCTATGGCTACACCTTC. It is translated as CASSSQLSYGYTF. The gene calls are TRBV5-6 and TRBJ1-2; D is unresolved. Looked up from germline, CDR1 is SGHDT and CDR2 is YYEEEE. The CDR3 contains 13 residues. The V end was cut by 3 bases, the J end by 4 bases, with 10 bases between. Supplemented by reference TRBV5-6 and TRBJ1-2, the full variable domain reads DAGVTQSPTHLIKTRGQQVTLRCSPKSGHDTVSWYQQALGQGPQFIFQYYEEEERQRGNFPDRFSGHQFPNYSSELNVNALLLGDSALYLCASSSQLSYGYTFGSGTRLTVV.

This chain joins TRBV24-1 and TRBJ1-1, with a tentative D call TRBD1 (6 bases). Germline CDR1 is KGHDR and CDR2 is SFDVKD. This CDR3 is 13 amino acids long. Trimming took 3 bases from V and 8 from J, leaving 12 bases between them. The CDR3 coding sequence is TGTGCCACCAGTGATATAACCGGGACAGAAGCTTTCTTT. The encoded protein is CATSDITGTEAFF.

The chain joins TRBV19 to TRBJ1-5; D might be TRBD1 (5 bases). The germline V gene encodes CDR1 LNHDA and CDR2 SQIVND (reference sequence). The V end was cut by 5 bases, the J end by 5 bases, with 16 bases between. The CDR3 contains 15 residues. This CDR3 is CASSRSGRDHQPQHF. The DNA for the CDR3 is TGTGCCAGTAGTCGGTCCGGGAGGGACCATCAGCCCCAGCATTTT.

This sequence joins TRBV5-1 and TRBJ2-1; TRBD2 aligns across 7 bases. This CDR3 spans 16 amino acids. The germline V gene encodes CDR1 SGHRS and CDR2 YFSETQ. V lost 3 bases to trimming and J lost 1 base; unmatched junction nucleotides: 7. The CDR3: CASSSIQRGSYNEQFF. CDR3 DNA: TGCGCCAGCAGCTCAATCCAGCGGGGATCCTACAATGAGCAGTTCTTC.

The chain recombines TRBV2 with TRBJ2-7; 8 bases are a match to TRBD2. Unmatched junction bases numbered 10, after V lost 4 bases and J lost 5 bases. The V gene's germline CDR1 is SNHLY and CDR2 FYNNEI. The CDR3 sequence is 15 residues long. The CDR3 here is CASSADSGSIDEQYF. The CDR3 DNA follows: TGTGCCAGCAGTGCAGACAGCGGGAGTATCGACGAGCAGTACTTC.